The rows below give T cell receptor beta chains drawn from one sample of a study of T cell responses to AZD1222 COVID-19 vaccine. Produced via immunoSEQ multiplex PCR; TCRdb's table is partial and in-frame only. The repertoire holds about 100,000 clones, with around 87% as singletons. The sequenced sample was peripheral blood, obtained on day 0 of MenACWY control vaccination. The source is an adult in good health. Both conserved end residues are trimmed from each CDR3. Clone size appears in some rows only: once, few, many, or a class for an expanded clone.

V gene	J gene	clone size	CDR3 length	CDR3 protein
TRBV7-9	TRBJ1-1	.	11	ASSLARRIEAF
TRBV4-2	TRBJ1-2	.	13	ASSQDLGNAEGYT
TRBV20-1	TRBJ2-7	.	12	SASGSLIGYEQY
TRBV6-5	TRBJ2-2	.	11	ASSRGPAGELF
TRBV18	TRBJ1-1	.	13	ASSPPRTGGTEAF
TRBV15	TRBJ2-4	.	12	ATTLGLASNIQY
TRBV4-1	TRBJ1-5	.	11	ASSQAQYQPQH
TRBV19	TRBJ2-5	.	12	ASTLGGRKETQY
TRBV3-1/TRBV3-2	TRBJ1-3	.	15	ASSQGRRAIQGNTIY
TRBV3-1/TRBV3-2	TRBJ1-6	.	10	ASRGTDSPLH
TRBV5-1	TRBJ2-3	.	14	ASSLEGRGHTDTQY
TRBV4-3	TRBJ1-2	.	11	ASSQEWTDGYT
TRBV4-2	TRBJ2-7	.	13	ASSQDSANLYEQY
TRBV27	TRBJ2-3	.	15	ASSLRFGTRSQGTQY
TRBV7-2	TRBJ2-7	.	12	ASSQTGVSYEQY
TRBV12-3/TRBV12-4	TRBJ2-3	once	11	ASSLLAGDTQY
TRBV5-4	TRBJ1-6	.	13	ASSPGQGDNSPLH
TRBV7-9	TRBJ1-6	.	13	ASSGEGQGSAPLH
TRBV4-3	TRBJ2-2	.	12	ASSLPGNTGELF
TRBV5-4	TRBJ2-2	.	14	AGSLSTGASTGELF
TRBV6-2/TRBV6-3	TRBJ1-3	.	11	ASSWRIGNTIY
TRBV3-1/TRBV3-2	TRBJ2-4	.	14	ASSQAGTGNKNIQY
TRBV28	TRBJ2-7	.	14	ASSFVSTRPIYEQY
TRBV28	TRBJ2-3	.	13	ASSRGGAEADTQY
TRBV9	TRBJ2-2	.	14	ASSTGQGANTGELF
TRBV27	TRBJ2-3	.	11	ASSFREGDTQY
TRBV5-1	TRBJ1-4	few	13	ASSLGAGLNEKLF
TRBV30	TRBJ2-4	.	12	AWSDRRAKNIQY
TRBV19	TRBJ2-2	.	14	ASRISDRTNTGELF
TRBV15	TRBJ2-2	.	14	ATSGGLAENTGELF
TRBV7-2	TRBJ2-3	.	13	ASSGSPSRADTQY
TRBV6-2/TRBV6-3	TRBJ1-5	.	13	ASNPGRGIHQPQH
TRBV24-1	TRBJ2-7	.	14	ATSDPKRGQNYEQY